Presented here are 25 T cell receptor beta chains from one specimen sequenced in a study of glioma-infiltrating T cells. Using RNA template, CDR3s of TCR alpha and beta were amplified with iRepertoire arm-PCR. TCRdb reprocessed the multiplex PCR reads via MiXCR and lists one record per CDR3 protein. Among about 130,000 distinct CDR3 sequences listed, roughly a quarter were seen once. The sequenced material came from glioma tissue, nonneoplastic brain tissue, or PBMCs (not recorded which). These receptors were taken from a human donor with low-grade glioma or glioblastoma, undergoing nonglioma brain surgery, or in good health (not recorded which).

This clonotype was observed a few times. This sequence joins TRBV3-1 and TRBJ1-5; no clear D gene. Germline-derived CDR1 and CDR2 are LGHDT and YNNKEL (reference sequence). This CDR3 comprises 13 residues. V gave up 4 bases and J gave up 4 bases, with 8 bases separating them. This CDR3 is CASSLYGNQPQHF. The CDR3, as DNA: TGTGCCAGCAGCCTTTATGGGAATCAGCCCCAGCATTTT. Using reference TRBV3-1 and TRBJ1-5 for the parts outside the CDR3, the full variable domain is DTAVSQTPKYLVTQMGNDKSIKCEQNLGHDTMYWYKQDSKKFLKIMFSYNNKELIINETVPNRFSPKSPDKAHLNLHINSLELGDSAVYFCASSLYGNQPQHFGDGTRLSIL.

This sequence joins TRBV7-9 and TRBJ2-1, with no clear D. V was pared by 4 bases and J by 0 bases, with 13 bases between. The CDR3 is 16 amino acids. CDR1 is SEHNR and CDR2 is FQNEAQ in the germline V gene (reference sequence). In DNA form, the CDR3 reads TGTGCCAGCAGCTCGACAACCCGAGGCTCCTACAATGAGCAGTTCTTC. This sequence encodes CASSSTTRGSYNEQFF.

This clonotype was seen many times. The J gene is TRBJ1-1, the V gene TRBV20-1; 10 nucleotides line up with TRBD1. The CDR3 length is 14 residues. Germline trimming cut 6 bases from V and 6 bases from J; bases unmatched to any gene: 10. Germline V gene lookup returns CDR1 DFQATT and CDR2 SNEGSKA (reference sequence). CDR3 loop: CSAPEGGTGAEAFF. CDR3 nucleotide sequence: TGCAGTGCACCAGAGGGGGGGACAGGGGCTGAAGCTTTCTTT.

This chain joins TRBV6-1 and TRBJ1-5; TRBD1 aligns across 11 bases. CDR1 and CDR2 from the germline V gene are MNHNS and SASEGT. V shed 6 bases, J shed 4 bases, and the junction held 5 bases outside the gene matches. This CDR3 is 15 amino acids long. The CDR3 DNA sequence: TGTGCCAGCAGCTCCGGGACAGGGGGGAATCAGCCCCAGCATTTT. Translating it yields CASSSGTGGNQPQHF.

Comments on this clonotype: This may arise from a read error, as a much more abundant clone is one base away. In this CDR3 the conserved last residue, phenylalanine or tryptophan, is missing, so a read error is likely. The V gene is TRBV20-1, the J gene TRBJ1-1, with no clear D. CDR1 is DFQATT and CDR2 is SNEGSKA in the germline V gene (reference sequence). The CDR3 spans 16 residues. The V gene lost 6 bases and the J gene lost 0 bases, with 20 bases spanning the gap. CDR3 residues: CSAARLRDPMNTEAFS. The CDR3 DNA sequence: TGCAGTGCCGCTAGGCTCCGGGATCCCATGAACACTGAAGCTTTCTCT.

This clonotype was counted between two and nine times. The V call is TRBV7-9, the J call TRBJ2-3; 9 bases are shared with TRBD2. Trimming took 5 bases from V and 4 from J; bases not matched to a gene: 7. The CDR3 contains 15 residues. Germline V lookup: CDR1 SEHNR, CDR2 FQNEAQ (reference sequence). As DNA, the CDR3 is TGTGCCAGCAGCGCGGGACTAGCTGCGGCAGATACGCAGTATTTT. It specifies CASSAGLAAADTQYF.

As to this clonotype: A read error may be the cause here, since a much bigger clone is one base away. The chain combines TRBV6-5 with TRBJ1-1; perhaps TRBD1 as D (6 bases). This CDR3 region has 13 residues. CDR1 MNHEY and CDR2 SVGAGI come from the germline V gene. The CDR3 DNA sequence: TGTGCCGGCAGTTACTCGGAGGGGGTTGAAGCTTTCTTT. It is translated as CAGSYSEGVEAFF.

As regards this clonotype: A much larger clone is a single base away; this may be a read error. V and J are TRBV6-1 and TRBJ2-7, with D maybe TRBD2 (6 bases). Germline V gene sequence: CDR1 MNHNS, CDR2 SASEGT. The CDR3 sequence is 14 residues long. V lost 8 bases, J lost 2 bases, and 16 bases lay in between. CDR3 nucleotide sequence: TGTGCCAGCTCCACGGAGGGGAACCCCTACGAGCAGTACGTC. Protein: CASSTEGNPYEQYV.

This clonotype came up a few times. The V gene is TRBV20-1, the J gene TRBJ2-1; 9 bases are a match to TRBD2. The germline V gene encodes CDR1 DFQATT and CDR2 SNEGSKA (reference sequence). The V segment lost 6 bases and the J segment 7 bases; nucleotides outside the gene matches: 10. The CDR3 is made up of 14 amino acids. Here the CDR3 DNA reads TGCAGTGCCCCGCCTCCAGCGGGGGGTAATGAGCAGTTCTTC. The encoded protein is CSAPPPAGGNEQFF.

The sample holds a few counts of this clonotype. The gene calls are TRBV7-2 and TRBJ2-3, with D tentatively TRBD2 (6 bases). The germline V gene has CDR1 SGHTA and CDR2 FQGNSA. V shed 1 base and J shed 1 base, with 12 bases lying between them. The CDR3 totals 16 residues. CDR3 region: CASSLDPGVGTDTQYF. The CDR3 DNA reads TGTGCCAGCAGCTTAGATCCGGGGGTAGGCACAGATACGCAGTATTTT.

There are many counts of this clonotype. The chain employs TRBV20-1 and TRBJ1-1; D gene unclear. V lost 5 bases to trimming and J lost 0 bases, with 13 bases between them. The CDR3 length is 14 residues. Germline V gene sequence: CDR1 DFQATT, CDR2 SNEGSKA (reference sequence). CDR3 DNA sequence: TGCAGTGCTGGCCGGGGTCCCATGAACACTGAAGCTTTCTTT. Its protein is CSAGRGPMNTEAFF.

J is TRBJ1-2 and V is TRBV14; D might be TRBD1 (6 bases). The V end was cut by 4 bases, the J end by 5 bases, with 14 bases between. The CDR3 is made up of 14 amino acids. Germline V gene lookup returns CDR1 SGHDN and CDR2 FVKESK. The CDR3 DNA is TGTGCCAGCAGCCTCCCCGGACAGACTTATGGCTACACCTTC. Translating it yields CASSLPGQTYGYTF.

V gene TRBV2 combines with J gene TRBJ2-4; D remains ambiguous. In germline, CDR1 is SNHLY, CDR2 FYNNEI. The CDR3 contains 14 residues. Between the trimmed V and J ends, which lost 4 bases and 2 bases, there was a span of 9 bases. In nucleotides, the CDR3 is TGTGCCAGCAGTGTGGACCGCTCCAAAAACATTCAGTACTTC. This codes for CASSVDRSKNIQYF.

This chain's CDR3 is CASSLGGPSYEQYV. The CDR3 DNA sequence: TGCGCCAGCAGCTTGGGGGGGCCTAGCTACGAGCAGTACGTC. The chain carries TRBV5-1 and TRBJ2-7; TRBD1 might be the D (6 bases). The CDR3 consists of 14 residues. CDR1 is SGHRS, CDR2 YFSETQ, per germline. The V end was cut by 0 bases, the J end by 3 bases, with 10 bases between.

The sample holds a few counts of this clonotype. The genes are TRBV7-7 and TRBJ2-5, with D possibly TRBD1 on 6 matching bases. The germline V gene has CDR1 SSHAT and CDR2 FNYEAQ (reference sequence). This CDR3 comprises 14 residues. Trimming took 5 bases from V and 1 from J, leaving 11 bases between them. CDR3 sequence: CASSLTGFQETQYF. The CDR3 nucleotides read TGTGCCAGCAGCCTTACAGGGTTCCAAGAGACCCAGTACTTC.

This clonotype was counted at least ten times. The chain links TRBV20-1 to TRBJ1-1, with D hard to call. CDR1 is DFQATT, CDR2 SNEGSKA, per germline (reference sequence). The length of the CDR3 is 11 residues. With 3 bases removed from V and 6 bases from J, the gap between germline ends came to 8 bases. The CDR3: CSASRPPEAFF. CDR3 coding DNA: TGCAGTGCTAGTAGGCCGCCTGAAGCTTTCTTT.

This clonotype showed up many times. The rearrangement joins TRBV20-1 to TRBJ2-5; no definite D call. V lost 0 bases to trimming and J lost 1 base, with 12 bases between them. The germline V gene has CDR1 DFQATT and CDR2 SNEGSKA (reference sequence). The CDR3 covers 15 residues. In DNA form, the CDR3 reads TGCAGTGCTAGAGATAAGTTTCCGTTCCAAGAGACCCAGTACTTC. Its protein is CSARDKFPFQETQYF.

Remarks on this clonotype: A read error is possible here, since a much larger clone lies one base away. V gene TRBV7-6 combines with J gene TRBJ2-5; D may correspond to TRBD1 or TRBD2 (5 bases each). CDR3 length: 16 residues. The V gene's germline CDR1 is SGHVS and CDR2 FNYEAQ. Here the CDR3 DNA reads TGTACCAGCAGCCCCCAGCGGACATCGCAGGGAGAGACCCAGTACTTC. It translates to CTSSPQRTSQGETQYF.

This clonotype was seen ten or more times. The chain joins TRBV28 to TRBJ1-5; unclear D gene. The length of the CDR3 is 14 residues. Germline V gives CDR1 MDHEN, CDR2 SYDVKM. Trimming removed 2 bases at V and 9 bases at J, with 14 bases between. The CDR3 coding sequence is TGTGCCAGCAGTTTAGTGCAGATAACACTGCCCCAGCATTTT. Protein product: CASSLVQITLPQHF.

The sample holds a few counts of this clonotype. The DNA for the CDR3 is TGCAGTGCTAGAGATTTTCGTTATAGCACAGATACGCAGTATTTT. The encoded protein is CSARDFRYSTDTQYF. The V and J genes are TRBV20-1 and TRBJ2-3; D gene unclear. V lost 0 bases and J 0 bases, leaving 10 bases between the germline ends. Germline values: CDR1 DFQATT, CDR2 SNEGSKA (reference sequence). The CDR3 runs 15 residues.

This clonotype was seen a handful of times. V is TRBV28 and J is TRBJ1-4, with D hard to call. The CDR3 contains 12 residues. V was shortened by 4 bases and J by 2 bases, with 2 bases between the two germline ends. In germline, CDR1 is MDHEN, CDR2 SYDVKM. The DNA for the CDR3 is TGTGCCAGCAGTTCTACTAATGAAAAACTGTTTTTT. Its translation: CASSSTNEKLFF.

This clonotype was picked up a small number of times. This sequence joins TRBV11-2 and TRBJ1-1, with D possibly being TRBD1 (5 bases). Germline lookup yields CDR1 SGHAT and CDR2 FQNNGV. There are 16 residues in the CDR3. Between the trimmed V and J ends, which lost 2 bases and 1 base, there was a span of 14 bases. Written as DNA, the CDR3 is TGTGCCAGCAGCTTATCATGGGGGATCCGGAACACTGAAGCTTTCTTT. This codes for CASSLSWGIRNTEAFF.

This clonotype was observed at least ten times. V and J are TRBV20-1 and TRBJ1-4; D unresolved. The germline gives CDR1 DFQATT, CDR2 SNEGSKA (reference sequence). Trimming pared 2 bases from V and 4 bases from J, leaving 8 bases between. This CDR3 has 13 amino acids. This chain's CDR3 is CSARFRLNEKLFF. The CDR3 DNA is TGCAGTGCTAGATTCAGGCTTAATGAAAAACTGTTTTTT.

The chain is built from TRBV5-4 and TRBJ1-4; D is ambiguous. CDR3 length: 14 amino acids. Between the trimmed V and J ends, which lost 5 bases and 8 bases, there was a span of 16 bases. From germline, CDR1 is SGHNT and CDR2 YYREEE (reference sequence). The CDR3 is CASRREGLREKLFF. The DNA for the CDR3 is TGTGCCAGCAGGCGGGAAGGGCTGCGGGAAAAACTGTTTTTT. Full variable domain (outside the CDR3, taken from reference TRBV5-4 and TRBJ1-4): ETGVTQSPTHLIKTRGQQVTLRCSSQSGHNTVSWYQQALGQGPQFIFQYYREEENGRGNFPPRFSGLQFPNYSSELNVNALELDDSALYLCASRREGLREKLFFGSGTQLSVL.

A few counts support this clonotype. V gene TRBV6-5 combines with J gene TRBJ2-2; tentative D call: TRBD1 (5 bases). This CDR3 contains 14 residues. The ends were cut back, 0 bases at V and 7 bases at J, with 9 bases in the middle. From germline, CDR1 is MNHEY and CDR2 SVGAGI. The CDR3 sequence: CASSYSRGIGELFF. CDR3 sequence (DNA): TGTGCCAGCAGTTACTCAAGGGGTATCGGGGAGCTGTTTTTT.